This T cell receptor beta chain came from a study of CD8 T cells in Susac syndrome. Whole-study findings and limits: In Susac patients, clonal expansion was not detected in CD4+ cells.

TCR beta from blood CD8+ and CD4+ T cells was sequenced. Both CD4+ and CD8+ T cells were negatively isolated, and TEMRA cells underwent FACS enrichment. The ends were cut back, 3 bases at V and 4 bases at J, with 10 bases in the middle. This CDR3 is built from 14 residues. The germline V gene has CDR1 ENHRY and CDR2 SYGVKD. Note on this clonotype: Its antigen is not known.

RNA, at about 0.45 to 1 ug, was reverse transcribed with random hexamers. The CDR3 of TCR beta was amplified by immunoSEQ multiplex PCR across 54 Vbeta and 13 Jbeta. MiXCR was run by TCRdb on the immunoSEQ multiplex PCR reads, yielding one entry per CDR3 protein. The sample contains 150,000 or so distinct CDR3 sequences, 85% to 95% of which appear only once. The TCR sequence derives from a human donor with Susac syndrome. The V and J genes are TRBV10-3 and TRBJ1-5; D possibly corresponds to TRBD1 (5 bases). Source material: CD4+ T cells from PBMCs. This CDR3 reads CAISEGAGNQPQHF. For the CDR3, the DNA is TGTGCCATCAGTGAAGGGGCGGGAAATCAGCCCCAGCATTTT.